The sequence of this TCR beta chain was determined in a study of T cell repertoires in cytomegalovirus infection. TCRdb passed the reads through MiXCR, listing each CDR3 protein once. This table has some 110,000 distinct CDR3 sequences, 10% appearing once. The CDR3 is 10 amino acids. The ends were cut back, 9 bases at V and 17 bases at J, with 16 bases in the middle. Germline V CDR1 and CDR2: MDHEN, SYDVKM. This clonotype was seen only a few times. What it binds is not known. The receptor's source is a human donor in good health (CMV status not recorded). Some clones in this sample may be carry-over from other donors' samples. Sequencing was carried out using PBMCs, sequenced either directly or after in vitro stimulation (not recorded which). V is TRBV28 and J is TRBJ1-4; the D is unclear. The CDR3, as DNA: TGTGCCAGTGGGTTTTCCAGGCTTTTTTTT. Amino acid sequence: CASGFSRLFF.